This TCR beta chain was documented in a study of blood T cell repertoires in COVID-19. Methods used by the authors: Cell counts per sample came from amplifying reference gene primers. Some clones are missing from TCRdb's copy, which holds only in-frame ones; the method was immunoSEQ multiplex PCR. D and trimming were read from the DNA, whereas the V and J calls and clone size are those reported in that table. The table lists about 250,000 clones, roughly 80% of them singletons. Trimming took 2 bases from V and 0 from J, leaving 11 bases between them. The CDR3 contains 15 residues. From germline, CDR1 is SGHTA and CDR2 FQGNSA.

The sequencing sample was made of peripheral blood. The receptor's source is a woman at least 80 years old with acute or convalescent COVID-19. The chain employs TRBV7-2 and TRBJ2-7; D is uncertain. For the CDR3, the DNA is TGTGCCAGCAGCTTATCTCGTGGGCCCTCCTACGAGCAGTACTTC. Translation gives CASSLSRGPSYEQYF.